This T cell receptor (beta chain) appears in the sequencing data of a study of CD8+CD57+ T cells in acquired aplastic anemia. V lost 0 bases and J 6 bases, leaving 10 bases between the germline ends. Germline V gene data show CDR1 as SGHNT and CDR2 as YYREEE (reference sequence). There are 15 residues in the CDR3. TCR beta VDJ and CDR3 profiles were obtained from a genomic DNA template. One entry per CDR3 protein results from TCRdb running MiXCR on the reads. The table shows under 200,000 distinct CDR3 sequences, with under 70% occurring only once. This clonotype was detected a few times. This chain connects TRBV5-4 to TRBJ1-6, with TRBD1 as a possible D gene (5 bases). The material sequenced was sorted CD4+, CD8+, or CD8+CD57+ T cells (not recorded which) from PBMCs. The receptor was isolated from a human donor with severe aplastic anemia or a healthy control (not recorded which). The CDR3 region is CASSLAQGGNSPLHF. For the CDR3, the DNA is TGTGCCAGCAGCTTGGCGCAGGGAGGTAATTCACCCCTCCACTTT.